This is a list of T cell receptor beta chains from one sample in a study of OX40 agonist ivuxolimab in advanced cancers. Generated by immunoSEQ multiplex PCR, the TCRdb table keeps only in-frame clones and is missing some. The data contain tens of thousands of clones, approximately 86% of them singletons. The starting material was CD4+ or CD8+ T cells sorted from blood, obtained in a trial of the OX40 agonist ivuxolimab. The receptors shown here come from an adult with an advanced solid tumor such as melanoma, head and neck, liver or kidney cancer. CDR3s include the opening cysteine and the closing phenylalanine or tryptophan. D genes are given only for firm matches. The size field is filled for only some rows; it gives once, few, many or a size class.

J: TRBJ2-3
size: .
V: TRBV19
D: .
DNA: TGTGCCAGTAGTATAAGTTCAGATACGCAGTATTTT
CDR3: CASSISSDTQYF

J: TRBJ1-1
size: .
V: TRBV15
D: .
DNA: TGTGCCACCAGCAGAGGAGGGACGGGGAACACTGAAGCTTTCTTT
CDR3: CATSRGGTGNTEAFF

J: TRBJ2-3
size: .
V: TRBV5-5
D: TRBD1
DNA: TGTGCCAGCAGCTTGGGCCCCGGGACAGGGCGCACAGATACGCAGTATTTT
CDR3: CASSLGPGTGRTDTQYF

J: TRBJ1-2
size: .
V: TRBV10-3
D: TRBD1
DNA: TGTGCCATCAGTGGAGGGGATATTGGGACAGGGGGCAGCAGCACCTTC
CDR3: CAISGGDIGTGGSSTF

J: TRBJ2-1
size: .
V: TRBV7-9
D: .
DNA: TGTGCCAGCAGCTTAGGCCGTAGTAGTCCGGTCTCGGATGAGCAGTTCTTC
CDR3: CASSLGRSSPVSDEQFF

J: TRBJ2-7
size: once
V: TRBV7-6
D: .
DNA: TGTGCCAGCAGCTCGCACTACGAGCAGTACTTC
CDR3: CASSSHYEQYF

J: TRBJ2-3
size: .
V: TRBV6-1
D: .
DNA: TGTGCCAGCAGGAAAGGGGACAGCACAGATACGCAGTATTTT
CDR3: CASRKGDSTDTQYF

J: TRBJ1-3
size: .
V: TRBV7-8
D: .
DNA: TGTGCCAGCAGTCCCGGGTTCTCTGGAAACACCATATATTTT
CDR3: CASSPGFSGNTIYF

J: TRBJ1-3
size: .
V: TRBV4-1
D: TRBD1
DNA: TGCGCCAGCAGCCAAGATCTTACCCGGGACAGGGTGTCTGGAAACACCATATATTTT
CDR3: CASSQDLTRDRVSGNTIYF

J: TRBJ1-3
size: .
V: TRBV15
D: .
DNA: TGTGCCACCAGCAGAGATGGGAACACCATATATTTT
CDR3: CATSRDGNTIYF

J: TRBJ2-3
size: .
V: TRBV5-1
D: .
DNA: TGCGCCAGCAGCTTCGGGACGGGACGAACCACAGATACGCAGTATTTT
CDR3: CASSFGTGRTTDTQYF

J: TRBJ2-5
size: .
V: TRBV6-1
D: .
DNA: TGTGCCAGTACCATCCCGGGACGCCAAGAGACCCAGTACTTC
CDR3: CASTIPGRQETQYF

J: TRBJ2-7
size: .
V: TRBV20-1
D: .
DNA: TGCAGTGCTACGATCAGCTACGAGCAGTACTTC
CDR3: CSATISYEQYF

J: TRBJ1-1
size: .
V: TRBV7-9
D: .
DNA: TGTGCCAGCCGCGCCGTGGTCCCTTACACTGAAGCTTTCTTT
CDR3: CASRAVVPYTEAFF

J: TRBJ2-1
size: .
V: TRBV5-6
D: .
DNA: TGTGCCAGCAGCTTCCTAGGCTTCGTCCATGAGCAGTTCTTC
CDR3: CASSFLGFVHEQFF

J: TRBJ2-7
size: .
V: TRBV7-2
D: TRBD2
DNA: TGTGCCAGCAGCTTGAGTCGCGGCGGGAGCTCCTACGAGCAGTACTTC
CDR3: CASSLSRGGSSYEQYF

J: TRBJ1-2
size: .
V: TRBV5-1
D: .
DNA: TGCGCCAGCAGCTTGGATGTCGGCCTCTATGGCTACACCTTC
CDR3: CASSLDVGLYGYTF

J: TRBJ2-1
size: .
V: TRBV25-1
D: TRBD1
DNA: TGTGCCAGCAGTGGACTGGGACAGGGAATCTCCTACAATGAGCAGTTCTTC
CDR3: CASSGLGQGISYNEQFF

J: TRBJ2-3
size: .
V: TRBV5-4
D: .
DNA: TGTGCCAGCAGCCAGGACTCAGCGGCAGATACGCAGTATTTT
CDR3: CASSQDSAADTQYF

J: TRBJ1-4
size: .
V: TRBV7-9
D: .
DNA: TGTGCCAGCAGCTCCAACTCACCCGTTCGGGGCGAAAAACTGTTTTTT
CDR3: CASSSNSPVRGEKLFF

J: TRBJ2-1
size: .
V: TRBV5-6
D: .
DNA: TGTGCCAGCAGCCGCTACGGGGCAAATGAGCAGTTCTTC
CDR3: CASSRYGANEQFF

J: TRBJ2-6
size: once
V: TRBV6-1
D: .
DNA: TGTGCCAGCAGTGAAGGGTCTGGGGCCAACGTCCTGACTTTC
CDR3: CASSEGSGANVLTF

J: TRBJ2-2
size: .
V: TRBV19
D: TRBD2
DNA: TGTGCCAGTAGTATAGGCGGGAGTAGCACCGGGGAGCTGTTTTTT
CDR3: CASSIGGSSTGELFF

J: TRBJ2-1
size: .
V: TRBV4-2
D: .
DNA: TGTGCCAGCAGCCACCAAGGGCGTTACGGTGAGCAGTTCTTC
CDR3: CASSHQGRYGEQFF